Listed below are T cell receptor beta chains from one sample, sequenced in a study of regulatory T cells in long-lasting Graves disease. MiXCR, applied by TCRdb to the multiplex PCR reads, yields one record per CDR3 protein. This table holds some 250,000 distinct CDR3 sequences, approximately 20% found once. This sample comprised peripheral blood mononuclear cells (PBMCs), obtained at new diagnosis, from a patient treated with antithyroid drugs. The receptor source for this set is a female donor with Graves disease. The CDR3 runs from the conserved cysteine through the conserved F or W. A D gene is named only where the DNA matches it firmly. Where a row states a size, it is once, few, many or the class of an expanded clone; other rows omit it.

>TRBV7-2|few|NA|14|TRBJ2-3
CASSLITSTDTQYF
TGTGCCAGCAGCTTAATCACTAGCACAGATACGCAGTATTTT
>TRBV20-1|many|TRBD1|15|TRBJ1-3
CSARPTGDSGNTIYF
TGCAGTGCTAGACCGACAGGGGACTCTGGAAACACCATATATTTT
>TRBV3-1|many|NA|17|TRBJ1-4
CASRGWGGTATNEKLFF
TGTGCCAGCAGGGGTTGGGGAGGGACTGCAACTAATGAAAAACTGTTTTTT
>TRBV12-3/TRBV12-4|many|NA|15|TRBJ2-1
CASSRARGDYNEQFF
TGTGCCAGCAGCCGGGCGCGAGGGGACTACAATGAGCAGTTCTTC
>TRBV28|many|TRBD1|14|TRBJ1-2
CASSLGQGIYGYTF
TGTGCCAGCAGTTTGGGACAGGGAATCTATGGCTACACCTTC
>TRBV27|NA|TRBD2|13|TRBJ2-3
CASGRALTDTQYF
TGTGCCAGCGGGAGGGCCTTGACAGATACGCAGTATTTT
>TRBV6-2/TRBV6-3|many|TRBD1|15|TRBJ1-6
CASSYRDRDNSPLHF
TGTGCCAGCAGTTACAGGGACAGGGACAATTCACCCCTCCACTTT
>TRBV14|NA|TRBD1|13|TRBJ1-1
CASSLWTGTEAFF
TGTGCCAGCAGCCTATGGACAGGGACTGAAGCTTTCTTT
>TRBV12-3/TRBV12-4|many|TRBD2|16|TRBJ2-1
CASSPRLAGGPQRQFF
TGTGCCAGCAGTCCGCGACTAGCGGGAGGCCCACAGAGGCAGTTCTTC
>TRBV24-1|NA|NA|13|TRBJ1-2
CATSSGGDYGYTF
TGTGCCACCAGTTCGGGGGGGGACTATGGCTACACCTTC
>TRBV12-3/TRBV12-4|many|NA|15|TRBJ2-3
CASSILTRLTDTQYF
TGTGCCAGCAGTATCCTGACAAGGTTGACAGATACGCAGTATTTT
>TRBV20-1|few|NA|15|TRBJ2-1
CSAPYGGERYNEQFF
TGCAGTGCTCCCTATGGTGGGGAGAGGTACAATGAGCAGTTCTTC
>TRBV24-1|many|TRBD2|19|TRBJ2-1
CATSDTGTSGRPSHNEQFF
TGTGCCACCAGTGACACCGGGACTAGCGGGAGGCCTTCCCACAATGAGCAGTTCTTC
>TRBV20-1|many|NA|13|TRBJ1-1
CRSLWQGNTEAFF
TGCAGGTCTCTGTGGCAGGGCAACACTGAAGCTTTCTTT
>TRBV20-1|many|NA|13|TRBJ2-1
CSARGLADNEQFF
TGCAGTGCCAGGGGTCTAGCGGACAATGAGCAGTTCTTC
>TRBV7-2|many|NA|12|TRBJ2-1
CASSLAGRGQFF
TGTGCCAGCAGCTTGGCGGGGCGGGGGCAGTTCTTC
>TRBV11-1|many|TRBD1|17|TRBJ2-1
CASSLEPGQGIRNEQFF
TGTGCCAGCAGCTTAGAGCCGGGACAGGGTATTCGCAATGAGCAGTTCTTC
>TRBV28|many|NA|16|TRBJ2-1
CASSPRLRSSYNEQFF
TGTGCCAGCAGTCCCAGGCTCAGGAGCTCCTACAATGAGCAGTTCTTC
>TRBV5-1|NA|NA|14|TRBJ1-5
CASSLQGKGQPQHF
TGCGCCAGCAGCTTGCAGGGAAAAGGTCAGCCCCAGCATTTT
>TRBV19|NA|NA|12|TRBJ2-7
CASSIAEDEQYF
TGTGCCAGTAGTATCGCGGAGGACGAGCAGTACTTC
>TRBV12-5|NA|NA|15|TRBJ2-1
CASGLVLSLADEQFF
TGTGCTAGTGGTTTGGTACTTTCACTAGCTGATGAGCAGTTCTTC
>TRBV24-1|many|NA|17|TRBJ1-4
CATSDSRTYSSNEKLFF
TGTGCCACCAGTGATTCGAGGACCTATTCAAGTAATGAAAAACTGTTTTTT
>TRBV7-9|NA|TRBD1|15|TRBJ2-3
CASSPTGGWTDTQYF
TGTGCCAGCAGCCCGACAGGGGGTTGGACAGATACGCAGTATTTT
>TRBV15|many|TRBD2|16|TRBJ2-3
CATSTGTSGSTDTQYF
TGTGCCACCAGCACTGGGACTAGCGGGAGTACAGATACGCAGTATTTT
>TRBV7-9|many|NA|17|TRBJ2-3
CASSLGIDSYFTDTQYF
TGTGCCAGCAGCTTGGGGATCGACTCCTATTTCACAGATACGCAGTATTTT
>TRBV28|many|NA|14|TRBJ2-5
CASSDQPPMETQYF
TGTGCCAGCAGCGATCAACCCCCGATGGAGACCCAGTACTTC
>TRBV20-1|many|NA|15|TRBJ2-1
CSAADSRRTNNEQFF
TGCAGTGCCGCAGACAGCCGACGCACCAACAATGAGCAGTTCTTC
>TRBV28|many|NA|13|TRBJ2-7
CASSFFRADEQYF
TGTGCCAGCAGTTTTTTCAGGGCTGACGAGCAGTACTTC
>TRBV28|NA|NA|14|TRBJ2-2
CASNEGPNTGELFF
TGTGCCAGCAATGAGGGGCCGAACACCGGGGAGCTGTTTTTT
>TRBV24-1|many|NA|16|TRBJ2-6
CATSDRQHSGANVLTF
TGTGCCACCAGTGACAGACAGCACTCTGGGGCCAACGTCCTGACTTTC
>TRBV6-1|many|TRBD1|18|TRBJ1-4
CASRDGQGMIGDREKLFF
TGTGCCAGCAGGGACGGACAGGGAATGATTGGTGATCGGGAAAAACTGTTTTTT
>TRBV4-3|many|NA|15|TRBJ1-3
CASSQDGVSGNTIYF
TGCGCCAGCAGCCAAGATGGGGTCTCTGGAAACACCATATATTTT
>TRBV6-2/TRBV6-3|many|TRBD1|15|TRBJ2-3
CASTQWTGDLDTQYF
TGTGCCAGCACCCAATGGACAGGGGATTTGGATACGCAGTATTTT
>TRBV11-2|NA|NA|14|TRBJ2-5
CASSLGYSRETQYF
TGTGCCAGCAGCTTGGGATATAGTAGGGAGACCCAGTACTTC
>TRBV2|many|NA|13|TRBJ1-3
CASSAGYGNTIYF
TGTGCCAGCAGTGCCGGGTACGGAAACACCATATATTTT
>TRBV12-5|NA|NA|15|TRBJ2-5
CASGCLRDRCQAQYF
TGTGCTAGTGGCTGTCTGCGGGACCGCTGTCAGGCCCAGTACTTC
>TRBV11-2|NA|NA|15|TRBJ1-1
CASSPQGPFVTEAFF
TGTGCCAGCAGTCCCCAGGGACCTTTTGTCACTGAAGCTTTCTTT
>TRBV6-1|few|TRBD1|15|TRBJ2-7
CASVPGTGASYEQYF
TGTGCCAGCGTACCCGGGACAGGGGCTTCCTACGAGCAGTACTTC
>TRBV19|NA|NA|15|TRBJ1-5
CASSIAGRINQPQHF
TGTGCCAGTAGTATAGCAGGACGGATCAATCAGCCCCAGCATTTT
>TRBV20-1|many|NA|13|TRBJ1-2
CSARDRGHGGYTF
TGCAGTGCTAGAGATCGTGGACACGGTGGCTACACCTTC
>TRBV4-1|few|TRBD2|18|TRBJ2-5
CASSQEGLAGAVEETQYF
TGCGCCAGCAGCCAAGAGGGGCTAGCGGGAGCTGTAGAAGAGACCCAGTACTTC
>TRBV4-3|many|TRBD2|16|TRBJ2-2
CASSPGLASDTGELFF
TGCGCCAGCAGCCCGGGACTAGCTTCGGACACCGGGGAGCTGTTTTTT
>TRBV11-2|many|NA|12|TRBJ2-1
CASSSNVNEQFF
TGTGCCAGCAGCTCAAATGTGAATGAGCAGTTCTTC
>TRBV11-1|NA|TRBD1|18|TRBJ1-1
CASSLGRWGQLMNTEAFF
TGTGCCAGCAGCTTAGGGCGTTGGGGACAGCTCATGAACACTGAAGCTTTCTTT
>TRBV11-2|many|TRBD1|14|TRBJ1-1
CASSPSDRDTEAFF
TGTGCCAGCAGCCCATCGGACAGGGACACTGAAGCTTTCTTT
>TRBV11-3|many|TRBD1|18|TRBJ1-5
CASSPPGTGGFGNQPQHF
TGTGCCAGCAGCCCACCGGGGACAGGAGGGTTTGGCAATCAGCCCCAGCATTTT
>TRBV5-5|NA|NA|18|TRBJ2-6
CASSLGLGPSSGANVLTF
TGTGCCAGCAGCTTGGGACTGGGACCGAGCTCTGGGGCCAACGTCCTGACTTTC
>TRBV28|many|TRBD2|15|TRBJ2-1
CASSLPGTRNNEQFF
TGTGCCAGCAGTTTGCCGGGGACTAGAAACAATGAGCAGTTCTTC
>TRBV5-8|few|TRBD2|18|TRBJ2-1
CASSLGTSGRARNNEQFF
TGTGCCAGCAGCTTAGGGACTAGCGGGAGGGCCCGAAACAATGAGCAGTTCTTC
>TRBV6-2/TRBV6-3|many|TRBD1|14|TRBJ1-5
CASRVSGGAQPQHF
TGTGCCAGCAGGGTATCAGGGGGCGCGCAGCCCCAGCATTTT
>TRBV2|many|TRBD1|15|TRBJ1-1
CASRSRTGGSTEAFF
TGTGCCAGCAGGAGTAGGACAGGGGGATCCACTGAAGCTTTCTTT
>TRBV5-8|few|TRBD1|14|TRBJ1-4
CASSFDRDGEKLFF
TGTGCCAGTAGCTTTGACAGGGATGGTGAAAAACTGTTTTTT
>TRBV7-2|NA|TRBD1|13|TRBJ1-1
CASGRTGGAGWFF
TGTGCCAGCGGGCGGACAGGGGGCGCAGGGTGGTTCTTT